The next 20 T cell receptor beta chains were all read from a single sample in a study of cytomegalovirus exposure and HLA in healthy donors. This PCR relied on a set of 60 Vbeta primers and 13 Jbeta primers. Repertoires were generated with immunoSEQ multiplex PCR, while TCRdb's copy carries only in-frame clones and drops some. The data show 150,000 to 200,000 clones, around 83% seen once. The sample taken for sequencing was PBMCs. Source of these receptors: a woman between 18 and 29 years old in good health and CMV-seronegative.

Only a few counts were recorded for this clone. V is TRBV5-5 and J is TRBJ1-5; 8 nucleotides align to TRBD1. Trimming took 2 bases from V and 7 from J; bases not matched to a gene: 8. CDR1 and CDR2 (germline): SGHKS, YYEKEE (reference sequence). This CDR3 has 15 amino acids. The chain's CDR3 is CASSFGRGQEQPQHF. The CDR3 DNA follows: TGTGCCAGCAGCTTTGGCAGGGGGCAAGAGCAGCCCCAGCATTTT.

This chain uses TRBV27 with TRBJ1-5, with D tentatively TRBD1 (5 bases). Trimming left V 8 bases short and J 2 bases short, with 13 bases between. Per the germline V gene, CDR1 is MNHEY and CDR2 is SMNVEV (reference sequence). This CDR3 contains 14 residues. The DNA for the CDR3 is TGTGCCAGCGGTGTCCAGGGTGGCAATCAGCCCCAGCATTTT. Its translation: CASGVQGGNQPQHF.

The genes are TRBV10-2 and TRBJ2-7, with D perhaps TRBD2 (6 bases). Trimming stripped 10 bases from V and 2 bases from J, with 15 bases between. There are 13 residues in the CDR3. CDR1 is WSHSY, CDR2 SAAADI, per germline. The CDR3 sequence: CATRKEGAYEQYF. CDR3 nucleotides: TGCGCCACCAGAAAGGAGGGAGCCTACGAGCAGTACTTC.

The chain joins TRBV5-1 to TRBJ2-7; TRBD1 matches 8 bases. Germline trimming cut 0 bases from V and 3 bases from J; bases unmatched to any gene: 5. The CDR3 spans 15 residues. Germline V gene data show CDR1 as SGHRS and CDR2 as YFSETQ. CDR3 nucleotide sequence: TGCGCCAGCAGCTTGGCGGGGACAGGAAACTACGAGCAGTACTTC. Its translation: CASSLAGTGNYEQYF.

This clone was seen only once. The genes are TRBV18 and TRBJ2-3, with 8 bases that match TRBD2. Looked up from germline, CDR1 is KGHSH and CDR2 is LQKENI. Losses at the gene ends were 3 bases for V and 1 base for J; bases not matched to a gene: 9. This CDR3 has 17 amino acids. This CDR3 reads CASSPQVAGGGTDTQYF. Here the CDR3 DNA reads TGTGCCAGCTCACCCCAGGTGGCGGGAGGAGGCACAGATACGCAGTATTTT.

This clone came up a few times. The rearrangement uses TRBV18 and TRBJ1-1, with D possibly being TRBD1 (5 bases). V gave up 6 bases and J gave up 3 bases, with 11 bases separating them. The CDR3 has 13 amino acids. CDR1 and CDR2 from the germline V gene are KGHSH and LQKENI. CDR3 nucleotides: TGTGCCAGCTCTGCAGACAGTTACACTGAAGCTTTCTTT. Translation gives CASSADSYTEAFF.

The chain couples TRBV19 to TRBJ2-2, with 11 bases matching TRBD2. Trimming took 6 bases from V and 5 from J; bases not matched to a gene: 5. CDR1 is LNHDA and CDR2 is SQIVND in the germline V gene (reference sequence). This CDR3 has 15 amino acids. This CDR3 reads CASRKLAGGTGELFF. The CDR3 DNA reads as TGTGCCAGTAGGAAGTTAGCGGGAGGGACCGGGGAGCTGTTTTTT.

The chain couples TRBV11-2 to TRBJ2-1; TRBD2 aligns across 11 bases. The V gene's germline CDR1 is SGHAT and CDR2 FQNNGV. The CDR3 has 15 amino acids. Losses at the gene ends were 3 bases for V and 7 bases for J; bases not matched to a gene: 5. DNA of the CDR3: TGTGCCAGCAGCTTTACTAGCGGGAGTGGAAATGAGCAGTTCTTC. Translated: CASSFTSGSGNEQFF.

This rearrangement joins TRBV6-5 to TRBJ2-1; TRBD1 might be the D (6 bases). The germline gives CDR1 MNHEY, CDR2 SVGAGI. This CDR3 is built from 15 residues. V was pared by 4 bases and J by 1 base, with 11 bases between. The CDR3 nucleotides read TGTGCCAGCAGTTTCCTGGACAGATCCTACAATGAGCAGTTCTTC. Translating it yields CASSFLDRSYNEQFF.

The chain combines TRBV9 with TRBJ2-5; 10 bases match TRBD2. Unmatched junction bases numbered 12, after V lost 3 bases and J lost 7 bases. Germline V gives CDR1 SGDLS, CDR2 YYNGEE. The CDR3 is made up of 16 amino acids. The CDR3 region is CASSGLTSGLGGTQYF. The CDR3 DNA sequence: TGTGCCAGCAGCGGTTTGACTAGCGGGCTTGGGGGGACCCAGTACTTC.

The chain has TRBV15 and TRBJ2-7; 9 bases are a match to TRBD1. This CDR3 has 16 amino acids. Germline V lookup: CDR1 LNHNV, CDR2 YYDKDF (reference sequence). Trimming removed 0 bases from V and 3 bases from J; junction bases left unmatched: 6. The CDR3 reads CATSRDWDRVNYEQYF. CDR3 in DNA: TGTGCCACCAGCAGAGACTGGGACAGGGTTAACTACGAGCAGTACTTC.

V gene TRBV10-3 combines with J gene TRBJ1-5; no reliable D call. V lost 3 bases, J lost 7 bases, and 13 bases lay in between. The germline CDR1 and CDR2 sequences are ENHRY and SYGVKD. The CDR3 totals 14 residues. In nucleotides, the CDR3 is TGTGCCATCAGTGAATGGGAGGGTGAACAGCCCCAGCATTTT. It specifies CAISEWEGEQPQHF.

The V and J genes are TRBV18 and TRBJ1-1; TRBD1 agrees at 7 bases. In germline, CDR1 is KGHSH, CDR2 LQKENI. The CDR3 has 15 amino acids. J gave up 5 bases and V 0 bases, and 6 bases lay outside the gene matches. In DNA form, the CDR3 reads TGTGCCAGCTCACCACCAGGGGGCCGGGGAACTGAAGCTTTCTTT. Translated, it gives CASSPPGGRGTEAFF.

The chain combines TRBV7-9 with TRBJ2-7, with D perhaps TRBD1 (7 bases). Germline CDR1 SEHNR, CDR2 FQNEAQ (reference sequence). Trimming stripped 5 bases from V and 5 bases from J, with 19 bases between. The CDR3 runs 15 residues. The CDR3 loop is CASSTRGRGVDEQYV. The CDR3 region has the DNA TGTGCCAGCAGCACGAGGGGCAGGGGGGTTGACGAGCAGTACGTC.

About this clone itself: The sample contains more than one DNA sequence encoding this CDR3. This chain joins TRBV10-1 and TRBJ2-5; 14 positions agree with TRBD2. V gave up 0 bases and J gave up 1 base; unmatched junction bases: 1. Looked up from germline, CDR1 is WNHNN and CDR2 is SYGVQD (reference sequence). The CDR3 totals 17 residues. The DNA for the CDR3 is TGCGCCAGCAGTGAGTCCGGACTAGCGGGAGGCCAAGAGACCCAGTACTTC. Amino acids: CASSESGLAGGQETQYF.

The rearrangement joins TRBV19 to TRBJ2-7; 11 positions agree with TRBD2. This CDR3 contains 13 residues. Germline-derived CDR1 and CDR2 are LNHDA and SQIVND (reference sequence). V shed 4 bases and J 5 bases; nucleotides not matched to a gene: 1. CDR3 region: CASSRGLADEQYV. DNA for the CDR3: TGTGCCAGTAGTAGGGGACTAGCGGACGAGCAGTACGTC.

The J gene is TRBJ2-1, the V gene TRBV30; TRBD2 agrees at 12 bases. Germline V CDR1 and CDR2: GTSNPN, SVGIG (reference sequence). The V gene end was trimmed by 4 bases and the J gene end by 8 bases; junction bases not matched to a gene: 3. This CDR3 is 13 amino acids long. The chain's CDR3 is CAWNLAGGDEQFF. The CDR3 region has the DNA TGTGCCTGGAACCTAGCGGGAGGGGATGAGCAGTTCTTC.

V usage is TRBV4-3 and J usage is TRBJ2-1; weak D call: TRBD2 (6 bases). The CDR3 has 15 residues. In germline, CDR1 is LGHNA, CDR2 YSLEER. Trimming pared 3 bases from V and 4 bases from J, leaving 13 bases between. CDR3 nucleotides: TGCGCCAGCAGCCAGATGGGGACTGGATACAATGAGCAGTTCTTC. This translates into CASSQMGTGYNEQFF.

This chain joins TRBV21-1 and TRBJ2-7; the table's D call of TRBD2 was not tested on the DNA. TRBV21-1 is designated a pseudogene. The CDR3 covers 18 residues. DNA for the CDR3: TGTGCCAGCAGCAAAGTTAGCGCGCGGCGGGAGGGCCGCGACGAGCAGTACTTC. Translating it yields CASSKVSARREGRDEQYF.

The chain employs TRBV27 and TRBJ2-1; TRBD1 is a possible D gene (5 bases). V lost 5 bases, J lost 6 bases, and 17 bases lay in between. Germline CDR1 MNHEY, CDR2 SMNVEV (reference sequence). The CDR3 spans 15 residues. Here the CDR3 reads CASSPGPAGGNEQFF. CDR3 nucleotides: TGTGCCAGCAGTCCAGGGCCGGCCGGCGGCAATGAGCAGTTCTTC.